A single sample gave rise to the 5 T cell receptor beta chains below, sequenced in a study of T cell responses to AZD1222 COVID-19 vaccine. Some clones are missing from TCRdb's copy, which holds only in-frame ones; the method was immunoSEQ multiplex PCR. There are about 210,000 clones in the sample; around 94% occur only once, and around 1.7% lies in the top ten. Source: peripheral blood, taken 28 days after the second dose of the MenACWY control vaccine. The receptors here all came from an adult who received the MenACWY meningococcal vaccine as a control.

V is TRBV4-3 and J is TRBJ2-5; no clear D. The V gene's germline CDR1 is LGHNA and CDR2 YSLEER. The CDR3 extends over 15 amino acids. V shed 3 bases and J shed 1 base, with 12 bases lying between them. CDR3 amino acids: CASSQYRDTQETQYF. The CDR3 nucleotides are TGCGCCAGCAGCCAGTACAGAGACACCCAAGAGACCCAGTACTTC.

This clone was detected only once. The chain recombines TRBV7-9 with TRBJ2-7; 9 bases fit TRBD1. The germline gives CDR1 SEHNR, CDR2 FQNEAQ (reference sequence). This CDR3 contains 14 residues. With 5 bases clipped from V and 4 bases from J, the junction kept 6 bases outside the gene matches. This CDR3 is CASSLRTGEYEQYF. The CDR3 coding sequence is TGTGCCAGCAGCCTACGGACAGGGGAGTACGAGCAGTACTTC.

The chain has TRBV10-2 and TRBJ2-2; TRBD1 matches at 9 bases. Trimming cost V 11 bases and J 3 bases; bases outside gene matches: 7. The CDR3 totals 14 residues. Germline lookup yields CDR1 WSHSY and CDR2 SAAADI. In DNA, the CDR3 is TGCGCCGGCCCGGGACAGGGCGACACCGGGGAGCTGTTTTTT. Its translation is CAGPGQGDTGELFF.

The chain recombines TRBV14 with TRBJ2-7, with D perhaps TRBD1 (5 bases). Germline V lookup: CDR1 SGHDN, CDR2 FVKESK. This CDR3 contains 14 residues. V was shortened by 5 bases and J by 0 bases, with 11 bases between the two germline ends. CDR3 protein: CASSVDRSSYEQYF. The CDR3 region has the DNA TGTGCCAGCAGCGTTGACAGAAGCTCCTACGAGCAGTACTTC.

J is TRBJ1-5 and V is TRBV18; weak D call: TRBD1 (6 bases). The CDR3 covers 16 residues. Germline CDR1 and CDR2: KGHSH and LQKENI. Trimming removed 0 bases at V and 4 bases at J, with 13 bases between. CDR3 amino acids: CASSPPGAGGNQPQHF. In nucleotides, the CDR3 is TGTGCCAGCTCACCACCGGGGGCCGGGGGAAATCAGCCCCAGCATTTT.